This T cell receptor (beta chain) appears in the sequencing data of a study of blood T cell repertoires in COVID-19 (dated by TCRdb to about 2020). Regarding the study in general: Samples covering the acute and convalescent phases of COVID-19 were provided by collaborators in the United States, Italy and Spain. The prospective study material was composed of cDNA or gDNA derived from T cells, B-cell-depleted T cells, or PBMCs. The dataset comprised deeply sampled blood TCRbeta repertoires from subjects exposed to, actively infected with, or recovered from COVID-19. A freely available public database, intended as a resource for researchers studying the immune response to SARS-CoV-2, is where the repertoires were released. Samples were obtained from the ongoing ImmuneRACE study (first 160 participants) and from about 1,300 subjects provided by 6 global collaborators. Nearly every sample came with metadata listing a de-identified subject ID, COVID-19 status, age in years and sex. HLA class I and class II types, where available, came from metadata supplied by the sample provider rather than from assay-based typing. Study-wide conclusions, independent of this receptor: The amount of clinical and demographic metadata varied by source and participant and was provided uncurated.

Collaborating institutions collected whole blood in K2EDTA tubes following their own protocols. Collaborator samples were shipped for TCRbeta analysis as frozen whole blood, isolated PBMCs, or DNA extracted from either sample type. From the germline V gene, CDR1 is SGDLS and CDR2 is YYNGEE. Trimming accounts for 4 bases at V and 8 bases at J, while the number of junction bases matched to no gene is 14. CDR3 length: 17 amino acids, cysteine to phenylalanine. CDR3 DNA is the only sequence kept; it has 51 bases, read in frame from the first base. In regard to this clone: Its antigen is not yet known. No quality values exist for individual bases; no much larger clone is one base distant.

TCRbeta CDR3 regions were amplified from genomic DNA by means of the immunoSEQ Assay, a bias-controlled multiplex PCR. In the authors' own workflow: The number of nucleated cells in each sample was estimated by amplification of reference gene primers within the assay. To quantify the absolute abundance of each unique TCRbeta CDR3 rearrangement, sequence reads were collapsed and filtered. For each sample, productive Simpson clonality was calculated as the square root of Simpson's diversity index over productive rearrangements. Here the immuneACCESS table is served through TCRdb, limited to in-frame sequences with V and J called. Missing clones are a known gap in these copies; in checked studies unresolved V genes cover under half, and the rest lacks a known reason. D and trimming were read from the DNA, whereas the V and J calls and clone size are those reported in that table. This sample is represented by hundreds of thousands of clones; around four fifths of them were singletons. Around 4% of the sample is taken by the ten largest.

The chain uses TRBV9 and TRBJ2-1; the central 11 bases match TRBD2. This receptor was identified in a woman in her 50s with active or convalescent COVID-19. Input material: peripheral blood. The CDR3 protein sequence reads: CASSTNPTSGRFDEQFF. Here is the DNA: TGTGCCAGCAGCACCAACCCAACTAGCGGGAGATTCGATGAGCAGTTCTTC.